The sequence of this T cell receptor beta chain was determined in a study of T cells in Graves' hyperthyroidism and ophthalmopathy. The TCR beta CDR3 regions underwent amplification using RNA transcripts as the source. HTBI primers were employed in a first-round RT-PCR of the TCR CDR3. TCRdb used MiXCR to reprocess the multiplex PCR reads, holding one entry per CDR3 protein. The data hold approximately 500,000 distinct CDR3 sequences, with approximately 44% observed a single time. Overall study results and limits: The model anticipated ophthalmopathy a median approximately 6.5 months pre-onset. Peripheral blood also featured most of the thyroid clonotypes expanded above 0.001. Stable hyperthyroidism and ophthalmopathy were separated using 13 V-J signatures.

As for this clonotype: Its cognate antigen is unknown.

With a duration under 2 months, the hyperthyroidism was newly diagnosed in patients aged 18 to 65. The sequenced sample consisted of peripheral blood or thyroid tissue (not recorded which). The sequence was collected from a woman between 18 and 29 years old with Graves' hyperthyroidism.

This chain's CDR3 is CASSQSAGGPNEQYF. The CDR3 DNA reads as TGTGCCAGCAGCCAATCGGCGGGAGGGCCCAATGAGCAGTACTTC. The chain links TRBV7-2 to TRBJ2-7, with 9 positions matching TRBD2. V was clipped by 5 bases and J by 7 bases; unmatched bases: 12. The CDR3 runs 15 residues. Germline values: CDR1 SGHTA, CDR2 FQGNSA. The variable domain in full, completed from reference TRBV7-2 and TRBJ2-7, reads GAGVSQSPSNKVTEKGKDVELRCDPISGHTALYWYRQSLGQGLEFLIYFQGNSAPDKSGLPSDRFSAERTGGSVSTLTIQRTQQEDSAVYLCASSQSAGGPNEQYFGPGTRLTVT.